A single sample is the source of the 13 T cell receptor beta chains below, sequenced in a study of human thymus T cells. From resections taken during corrective heart surgery, the thymus tissue was obtained. The repertoire was sequenced with immunoSEQ multiplex PCR; TCRdb's copy has only in-frame clones and lacks some. The profile shows about 130,000 clones, about 93% of them singletons. The sample taken for sequencing was thymus tissue. Receptors were obtained from a boy younger than two with a congenital heart defect but otherwise immunologically healthy.

This sequence joins TRBV6-6 and TRBJ2-7; D unclear. Germline V CDR1 and CDR2: MNHNY, SVGAGI (reference sequence). CDR3 length: 12 amino acids. V lost 6 bases, J lost 3 bases, and 9 bases lay in between. In DNA, the CDR3 is TGTGCCAGCAGCTCGTTGAGCTACGAGCAGTACTTC. Protein: CASSSLSYEQYF.

The rearrangement links TRBV14 to TRBJ2-7; D tentatively reads TRBD1 or TRBD2 (7 bases each). Trimming stripped 3 bases from V and 5 bases from J, with 14 bases between. The CDR3 runs 14 residues. From germline, CDR1 is SGHDN and CDR2 FVKESK. For the CDR3, the DNA is TGTGCCAGCAGCCAGAGGCAGGGGGGGGACGAGCAGTACTTC. Amino acids: CASSQRQGGDEQYF.

This chain uses TRBV27 with TRBJ2-6, with 11 bases identical to TRBD1. V shed 5 bases, J shed 0 bases, and the junction held 9 bases outside the gene matches. Germline V CDR1 and CDR2: MNHEY, SMNVEV (reference sequence). The CDR3 loop spans 19 amino acids. The CDR3 DNA reads as TGTGCCAGCAGTACCCAAGCCGGGACAGGGGGCTCTGGGGCCAACGTCCTGACTTTC. Encoded protein: CASSTQAGTGGSGANVLTF.

This sequence joins TRBV20-1 and TRBJ1-1; D may be TRBD1 (5 bases). CDR3 length equals 11 residues. Germline V gene data show CDR1 as DFQATT and CDR2 as SNEGSKA (reference sequence). With 3 bases removed from V and 9 bases from J, the gap between germline ends came to 11 bases. CDR3 in DNA: TGCAGTGCTAGGTGGGACTACCAAGCTTTCTTT. Protein product: CSARWDYQAFF.

The chain uses TRBV21-1 and TRBJ1-3. TRBV21-1 constitutes a pseudogene. The CDR3 runs to 16 residues. The CDR3 here is CASSETPGSSGNTIYF. As DNA, the CDR3 is TGTGCCAGCAGCGAGACCCCCGGGAGCTCTGGAAACACCATATATTTT.

The V and J genes are TRBV15 and TRBJ1-2; D is possibly TRBD1 (6 bases). Germline lookup yields CDR1 LNHNV and CDR2 YYDKDF (reference sequence). CDR3 length: 13 residues. Trimming pared 5 bases from V and 3 bases from J, leaving 10 bases between. CDR3: CATSEQGDYGYTF. The CDR3 DNA reads as TGTGCCACCAGCGAACAGGGAGACTATGGCTACACCTTC.

V usage is TRBV20-1 and J usage is TRBJ1-2; the D is unclear. CDR1 is DFQATT and CDR2 is SNEGSKA in the germline V gene (reference sequence). The CDR3 consists of 11 residues. V was pared by 2 bases and J by 3 bases, with 4 bases between. The CDR3 region has the DNA TGCAGTGCTAGATGGGACTATGGCTACACCTTC. Protein product: CSARWDYGYTF.

This chain links TRBV20-1 with TRBJ2-1; D is tentatively TRBD1 or TRBD2 (6 bases each). Germline assignment: CDR1 DFQATT and CDR2 SNEGSKA (reference sequence). The CDR3 runs 11 residues. V gave up 5 bases and J gave up 11 bases, with 13 bases separating them. The CDR3 nucleotides are TGCAGTGCTCTACGGGGGCCAAAGCAGTTCTTC. The encoded protein is CSALRGPKQFF.

The CDR3 region is CASSLGSQETQYF. In DNA, the CDR3 is TGTGCCAGCAGCTTGGGCAGTCAAGAGACCCAGTACTTC. The rearrangement joins TRBV5-8 to TRBJ2-5; D call uncertain. With 0 bases removed from V and 2 bases from J, the gap between germline ends came to 5 bases. This CDR3 has 13 amino acids. The germline CDR1 and CDR2 sequences are SGHTS and YDEGEE.

This chain joins TRBV19 and TRBJ1-4; D is unclear. The germline CDR1 and CDR2 sequences are LNHDA and SQIVND (reference sequence). The CDR3 is 13 amino acids. The V end was cut by 7 bases, the J end by 5 bases, with 11 bases between. This CDR3 reads CASTQDGNEKLFF. The CDR3 coding sequence is TGTGCCAGTACCCAGGACGGCAATGAAAAACTGTTTTTT.

CDR3 sequence reads: CASKPERRGTEAFF. The CDR3, as DNA: TGTGCCAGCAAGCCCGAGAGGAGAGGCACTGAAGCTTTCTTT. V gene TRBV2 combines with J gene TRBJ1-1, with unresolved D. This CDR3 has 14 residues. The germline V and J ends were trimmed by 7 bases and 4 bases, with 16 bases remaining between them. Germline-derived CDR1 and CDR2 are SNHLY and FYNNEI.

J is TRBJ2-1 and V is TRBV21-1; whether TRBD2, the table's D call, matches the DNA was not checked. TRBV21-1 is termed a pseudogene. The length of the CDR3 is 17 residues. The DNA for the CDR3 is TGTGCCAGCAGCAAACTAGCGGACCACCCCCAGCGAAATGAGCAGTTCTTC. Protein sequence: CASSKLADHPQRNEQFF.

This chain connects TRBV2 to TRBJ2-7; D uncertain. This CDR3 spans 13 amino acids. V lost 3 bases to trimming and J lost 0 bases, with 6 bases between them. Germline V gene sequence: CDR1 SNHLY, CDR2 FYNNEI. The CDR3 protein is CASSDVDSYEQYF. CDR3 coding DNA: TGTGCCAGCAGTGATGTGGACTCCTACGAGCAGTACTTC. The whole variable domain, remainder taken from reference TRBV2 and TRBJ2-7, is EPEVTQTPSHQVTQMGQEVILRCVPISNHLYFYWYRQILGQKVEFLVSFYNNEISEKSEIFDDQFSVERPDGSNFTLKIRSTKLEDSAMYFCASSDVDSYEQYFGPGTRLTVT.